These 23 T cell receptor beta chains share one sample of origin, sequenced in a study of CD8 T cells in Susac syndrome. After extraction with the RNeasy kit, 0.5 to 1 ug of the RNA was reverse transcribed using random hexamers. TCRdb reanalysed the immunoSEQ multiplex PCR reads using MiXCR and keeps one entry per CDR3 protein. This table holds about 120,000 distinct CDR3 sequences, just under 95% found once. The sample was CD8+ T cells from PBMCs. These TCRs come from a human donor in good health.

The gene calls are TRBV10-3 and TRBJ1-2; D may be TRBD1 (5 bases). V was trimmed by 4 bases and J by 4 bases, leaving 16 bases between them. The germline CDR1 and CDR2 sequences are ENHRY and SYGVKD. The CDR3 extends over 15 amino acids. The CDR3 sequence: CAISVQRQGGYGYTF. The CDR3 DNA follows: TGTGCCATCAGTGTACAACGGCAGGGAGGCTATGGCTACACCTTC.

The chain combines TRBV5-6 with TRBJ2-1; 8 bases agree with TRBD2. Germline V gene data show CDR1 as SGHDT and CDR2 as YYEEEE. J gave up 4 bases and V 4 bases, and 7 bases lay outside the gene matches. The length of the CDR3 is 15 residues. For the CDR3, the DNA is TGTGCCAGCAGCGTGGGGGGGACTAGTTACAATGAGCAGTTCTTC. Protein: CASSVGGTSYNEQFF.

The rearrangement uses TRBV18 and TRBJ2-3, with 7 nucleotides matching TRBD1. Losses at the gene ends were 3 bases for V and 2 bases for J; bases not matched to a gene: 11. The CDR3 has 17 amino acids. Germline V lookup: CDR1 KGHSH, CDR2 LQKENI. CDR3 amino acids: CASSPTRQGPITDTQYF. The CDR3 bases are TGTGCCAGCTCACCGACTCGACAGGGTCCTATCACAGATACGCAGTATTTT.

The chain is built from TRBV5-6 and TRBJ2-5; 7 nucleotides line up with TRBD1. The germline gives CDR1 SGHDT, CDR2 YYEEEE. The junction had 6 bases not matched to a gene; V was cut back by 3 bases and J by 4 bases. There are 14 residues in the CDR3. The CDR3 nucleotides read TGTGCCAGCAGCTCGACAGGGTTCGGAGAGACCCAGTACTTC. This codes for CASSSTGFGETQYF.

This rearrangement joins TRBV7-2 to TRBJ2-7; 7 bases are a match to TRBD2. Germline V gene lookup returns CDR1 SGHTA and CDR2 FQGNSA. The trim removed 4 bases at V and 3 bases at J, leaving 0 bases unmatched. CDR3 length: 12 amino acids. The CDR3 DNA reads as TGTGCCAGCAGCTGGGGGGGCTACGAGCAGTACTTC. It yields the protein CASSWGGYEQYF.

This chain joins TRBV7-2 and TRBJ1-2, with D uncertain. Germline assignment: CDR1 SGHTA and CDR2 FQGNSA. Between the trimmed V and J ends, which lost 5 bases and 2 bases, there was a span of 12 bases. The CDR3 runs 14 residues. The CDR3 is CASSPRTENYGYTF. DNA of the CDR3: TGTGCCAGCAGCCCGCGGACGGAGAACTATGGCTACACCTTC.

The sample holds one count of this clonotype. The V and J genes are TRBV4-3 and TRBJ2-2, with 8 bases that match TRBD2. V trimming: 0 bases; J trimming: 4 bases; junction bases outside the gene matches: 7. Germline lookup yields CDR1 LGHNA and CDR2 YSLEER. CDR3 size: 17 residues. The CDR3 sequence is CASSQDSGAGATGELFF. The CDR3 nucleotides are TGCGCCAGCAGCCAAGATTCCGGAGCGGGGGCCACCGGGGAGCTGTTTTTT.

Here the CDR3 DNA reads TGTGCCAGCAGCGTGCTTCTAGTACGATCCCAGGAGACCCAGTACTTC. Its protein is CASSVLLVRSQETQYF. The chain is built from TRBV9 and TRBJ2-5; D gene uncertain. Trimming cost V 2 bases and J 5 bases, with 19 bases left between them. Germline V CDR1 and CDR2: SGDLS, YYNGEE. The CDR3 has 16 amino acids.

CDR3 nucleotide sequence: TGTGCCAGCAGTTTATCTCCAAGGCCGGAGACCCAGTACTTC. It codes for CASSLSPRPETQYF. The chain recombines TRBV12-3 or TRBV12-4 with TRBJ2-5; D unresolved. The CDR3 is made up of 14 amino acids. V dropped 2 bases and J dropped 5 bases, with 12 bases sitting between them.

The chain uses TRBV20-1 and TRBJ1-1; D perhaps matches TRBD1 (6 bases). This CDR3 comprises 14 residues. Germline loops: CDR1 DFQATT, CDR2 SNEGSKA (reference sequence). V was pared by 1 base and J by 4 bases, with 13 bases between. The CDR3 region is CSARGKQGSTEAFF. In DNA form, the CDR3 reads TGCAGTGCTAGAGGGAAACAGGGCTCCACTGAAGCTTTCTTT.

The CDR3 nucleotides are TGTGCCAGCAGCCCGGGACAGGTCGTTGGAAATCAGCCCCAGCATTTT. This gives the protein CASSPGQVVGNQPQHF. The chain joins TRBV3-1 to TRBJ1-5, with 8 bases identical to TRBD1. This CDR3 has 16 amino acids. V lost 4 bases to trimming and J lost 4 bases; unmatched junction nucleotides: 9. Germline CDR1 LGHDT, CDR2 YNNKEL (reference sequence).

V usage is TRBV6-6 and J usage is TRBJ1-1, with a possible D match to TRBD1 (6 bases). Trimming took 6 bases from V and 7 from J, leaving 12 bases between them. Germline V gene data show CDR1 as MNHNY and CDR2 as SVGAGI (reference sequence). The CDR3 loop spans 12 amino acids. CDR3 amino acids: CASSQDSLEAFF. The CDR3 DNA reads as TGTGCCAGCAGCCAGGACAGTCTTGAAGCTTTCTTT.

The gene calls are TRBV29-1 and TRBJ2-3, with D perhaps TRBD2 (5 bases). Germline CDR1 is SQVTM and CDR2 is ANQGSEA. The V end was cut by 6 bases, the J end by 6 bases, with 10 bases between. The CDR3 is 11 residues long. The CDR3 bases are TGCAGCGTGGACTCCTCGGATACGCAGTATTTT. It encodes CSVDSSDTQYF.

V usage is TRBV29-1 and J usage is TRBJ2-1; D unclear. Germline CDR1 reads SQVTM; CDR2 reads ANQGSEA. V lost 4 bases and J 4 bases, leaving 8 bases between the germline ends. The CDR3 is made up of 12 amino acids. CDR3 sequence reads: CSVVAGYNEQFF. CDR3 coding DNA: TGCAGCGTTGTAGCTGGGTACAATGAGCAGTTCTTC.

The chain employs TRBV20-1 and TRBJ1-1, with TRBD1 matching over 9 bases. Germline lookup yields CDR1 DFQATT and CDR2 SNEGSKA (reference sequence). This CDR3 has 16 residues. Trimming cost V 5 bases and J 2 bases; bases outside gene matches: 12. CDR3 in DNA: TGCAGTGCTGGGTTGCCGGGACAGGGACCCAACACTGAAGCTTTCTTT. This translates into CSAGLPGQGPNTEAFF.

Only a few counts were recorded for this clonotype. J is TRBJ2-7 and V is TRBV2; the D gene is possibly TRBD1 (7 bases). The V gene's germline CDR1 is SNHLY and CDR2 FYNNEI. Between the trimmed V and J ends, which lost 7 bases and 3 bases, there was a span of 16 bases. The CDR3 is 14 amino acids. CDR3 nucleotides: TGTGCCAGCACCCCAGGGACAGCGGGCTACGAGCAGTACTTC. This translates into CASTPGTAGYEQYF.

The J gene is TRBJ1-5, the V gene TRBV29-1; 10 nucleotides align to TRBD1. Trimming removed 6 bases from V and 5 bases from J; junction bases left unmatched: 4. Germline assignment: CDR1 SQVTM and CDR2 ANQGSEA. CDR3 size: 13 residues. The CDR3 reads CSVGGTGDQPQHF. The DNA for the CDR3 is TGCAGCGTGGGCGGGACAGGGGATCAGCCCCAGCATTTT.

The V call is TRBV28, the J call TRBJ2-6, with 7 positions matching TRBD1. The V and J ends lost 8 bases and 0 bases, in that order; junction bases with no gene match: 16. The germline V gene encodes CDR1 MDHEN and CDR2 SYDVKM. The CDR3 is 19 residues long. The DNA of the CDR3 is TGTGCCAGCGTTAAGTTAGCCGGGACAGTGAGCTCTGGGGCCAACGTCCTGACTTTC. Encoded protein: CASVKLAGTVSSGANVLTF.

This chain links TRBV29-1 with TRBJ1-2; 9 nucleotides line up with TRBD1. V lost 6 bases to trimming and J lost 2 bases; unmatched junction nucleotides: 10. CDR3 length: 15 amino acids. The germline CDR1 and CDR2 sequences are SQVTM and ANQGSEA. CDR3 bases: TGCAGCGTCTATTCCGGGACAGGGACAAACTATGGCTACACCTTC. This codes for CSVYSGTGTNYGYTF. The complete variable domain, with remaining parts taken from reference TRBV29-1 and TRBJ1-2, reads SAVISQKPSRDICQRGTSLTIQCQVDSQVTMMFWYRQQPGQSLTLIATANQGSEATYESGFVIDKFPISRPNLTFSTLTVSNMSPEDSSIYLCSVYSGTGTNYGYTFGSGTRLTVV.

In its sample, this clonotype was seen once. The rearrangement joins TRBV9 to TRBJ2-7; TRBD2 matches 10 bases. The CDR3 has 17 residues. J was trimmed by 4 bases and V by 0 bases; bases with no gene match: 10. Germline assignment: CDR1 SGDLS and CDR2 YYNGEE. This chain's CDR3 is CASSVAGAGGQFYEQYF. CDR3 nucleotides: TGTGCCAGCAGCGTAGCCGGAGCGGGGGGGCAGTTTTACGAGCAGTACTTC.

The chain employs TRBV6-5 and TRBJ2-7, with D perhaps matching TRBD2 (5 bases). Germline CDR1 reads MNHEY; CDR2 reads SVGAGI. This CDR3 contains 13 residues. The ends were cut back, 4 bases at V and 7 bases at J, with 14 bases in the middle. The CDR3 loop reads CASSSIRGWEQYF. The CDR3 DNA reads TGTGCCAGCAGTTCCATTCGGGGTTGGGAGCAGTACTTC.

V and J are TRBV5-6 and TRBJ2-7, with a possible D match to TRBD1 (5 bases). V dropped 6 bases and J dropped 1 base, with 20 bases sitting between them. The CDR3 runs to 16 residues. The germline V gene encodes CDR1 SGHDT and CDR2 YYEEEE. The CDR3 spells CASTQGGYGLSYEQYF. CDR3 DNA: TGTGCCAGCACCCAGGGTGGGTATGGATTGTCCTACGAGCAGTACTTC.

The CDR3 reads CASSGTVNTGELFF. The CDR3 DNA reads as TGTGCCAGCAGTGGGACGGTGAACACCGGGGAGCTGTTTTTT. The chain employs TRBV6-1 and TRBJ2-2; unclear D gene. V was cut by 4 bases and J by 1 base, with 7 bases left in between. The CDR3 has 14 amino acids. Germline V lookup: CDR1 MNHNS, CDR2 SASEGT.